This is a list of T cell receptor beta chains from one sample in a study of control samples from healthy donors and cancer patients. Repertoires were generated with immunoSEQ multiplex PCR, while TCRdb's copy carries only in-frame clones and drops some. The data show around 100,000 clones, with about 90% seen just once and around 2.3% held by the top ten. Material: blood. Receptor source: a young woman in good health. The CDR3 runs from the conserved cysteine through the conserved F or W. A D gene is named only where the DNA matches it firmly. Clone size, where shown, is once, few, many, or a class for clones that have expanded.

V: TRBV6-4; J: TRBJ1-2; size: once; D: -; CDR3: CASSVEGGYGYTF; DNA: TGTGCCAGCAGTGTCGAAGGGGGCTATGGCTACACCTTC
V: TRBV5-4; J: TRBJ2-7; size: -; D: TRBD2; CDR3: CASSSGLAGAEQYF; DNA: TGTGCCAGCAGCTCTGGACTAGCGGGGGCCGAGCAGTACTTC
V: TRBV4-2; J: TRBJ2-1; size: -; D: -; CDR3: CASSQEGGGISINEQFF; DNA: TGTGCCAGCAGCCAAGAGGGAGGCGGGATAAGTATCAATGAGCAGTTCTTC
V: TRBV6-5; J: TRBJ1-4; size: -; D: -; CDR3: CASRLIRATNEKLFF; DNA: TGTGCCAGCAGACTAATTCGTGCAACTAATGAAAAACTGTTTTTT
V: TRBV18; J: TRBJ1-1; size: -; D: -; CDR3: CASSPGQIEAFF; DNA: TGTGCCAGCTCACCAGGACAGATTGAAGCTTTCTTT
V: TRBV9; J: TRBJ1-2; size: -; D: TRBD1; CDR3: CASRAEPGGYGYTF; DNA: TGTGCCAGCAGGGCAGAACCAGGGGGATATGGCTACACCTTC
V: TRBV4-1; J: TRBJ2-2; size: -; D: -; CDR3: CASSRLGGLLGGELFF; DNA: TGCGCCAGCAGCCGCCTAGGGGGTCTCTTGGGTGGGGAGCTGTTTTTT
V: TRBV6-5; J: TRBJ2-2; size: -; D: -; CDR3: CASSTTENTGELFF; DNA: TGTGCCAGCAGTACGACGGAGAACACCGGGGAGCTGTTTTTT
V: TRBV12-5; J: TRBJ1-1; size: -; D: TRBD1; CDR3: CASGPGQGLDTEAFF; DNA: TGTGCTAGTGGACCCGGACAGGGATTGGACACTGAAGCTTTCTTT
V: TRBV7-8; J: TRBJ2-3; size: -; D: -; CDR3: CASSLFGNTDTQYF; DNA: TGTGCCAGCAGCTTATTCGGGAACACAGATACGCAGTATTTT
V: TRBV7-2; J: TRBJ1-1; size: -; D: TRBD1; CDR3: CASSLTGAANTEAFF; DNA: TGTGCCAGCAGCTTGACAGGGGCGGCGAACACTGAAGCTTTCTTT
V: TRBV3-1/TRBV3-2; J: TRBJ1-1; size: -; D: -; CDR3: CASSQVSGNSAFF; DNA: TGTGCCAGCAGCCAAGTTTCAGGGAATTCAGCTTTCTTT
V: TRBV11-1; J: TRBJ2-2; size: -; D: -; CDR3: CASSLAGWTGELFF; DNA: TGTGCCAGCAGCTTAGCGGGGTGGACCGGGGAGCTGTTTTTT
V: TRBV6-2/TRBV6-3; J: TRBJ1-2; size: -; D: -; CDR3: CASSRETAVYGYTF; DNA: TGTGCCAGCAGTCGCGAAACTGCCGTCTATGGCTACACCTTC